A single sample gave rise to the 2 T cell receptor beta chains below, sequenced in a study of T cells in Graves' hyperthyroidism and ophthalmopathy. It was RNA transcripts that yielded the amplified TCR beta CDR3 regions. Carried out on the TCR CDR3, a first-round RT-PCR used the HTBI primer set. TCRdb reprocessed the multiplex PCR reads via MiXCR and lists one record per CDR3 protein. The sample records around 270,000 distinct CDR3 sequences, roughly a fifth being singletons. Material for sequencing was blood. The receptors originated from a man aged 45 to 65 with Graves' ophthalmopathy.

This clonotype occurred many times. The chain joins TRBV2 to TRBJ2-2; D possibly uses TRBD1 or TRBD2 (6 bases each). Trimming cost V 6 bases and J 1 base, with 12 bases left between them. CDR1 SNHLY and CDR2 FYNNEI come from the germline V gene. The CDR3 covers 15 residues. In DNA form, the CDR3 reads TGTGCCAGCAGGAGGGGGGCAGGGAACACCGGGGAGCTGTTTTTT. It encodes CASRRGAGNTGELFF.

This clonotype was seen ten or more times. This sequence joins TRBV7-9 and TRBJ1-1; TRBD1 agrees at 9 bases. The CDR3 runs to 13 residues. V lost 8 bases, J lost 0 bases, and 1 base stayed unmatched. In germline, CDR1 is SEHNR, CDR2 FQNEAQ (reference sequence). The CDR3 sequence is CASDRGMNTEAFF. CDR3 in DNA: TGTGCCAGCGACAGGGGGATGAACACTGAAGCTTTCTTT.